The T cell receptor (beta chain) described here comes from a study of control samples from healthy donors and cancer patients. Generated by immunoSEQ multiplex PCR, the TCRdb table keeps only in-frame clones and is missing some. The sample carries about 120,000 clones, 80% to 90% recorded once. The source of this sequence is a woman between 50 and 59 years old with colorectal cancer. The sample was PBMCs.

The DNA for the CDR3 is TGTGCCAGCAGCCCTGAGGACGGGGCTGAAGCTTTCTTT. Translated: CASSPEDGAEAFF. This rearrangement joins TRBV9 to TRBJ1-1; no clear D gene. CDR1 and CDR2 (germline): SGDLS, YYNGEE. This CDR3 spans 13 amino acids. V shed 4 bases and J shed 6 bases, with 13 bases lying between them.